The 25 T cell receptor beta chains below come from one sample, sequenced in a study of T cell responses to AZD1222 COVID-19 vaccine. Clones were read by immunoSEQ multiplex PCR, and TCRdb kept only the in-frame ones, dropping some. The repertoire holds under 100,000 clones, with about 90% as singletons. This specimen consisted of peripheral blood, obtained on day 0 of AZD1222 vaccination. These receptors all stem from an adult in good health.

V is TRBV11-1 and J is TRBJ2-3; D is ambiguous. V dropped 1 base and J dropped 5 bases, with 13 bases sitting between them. The length of the CDR3 is 15 residues. CDR1 and CDR2 from the germline V gene are SGHAT and FQDESV (reference sequence). CDR3 protein: CASSLDLPAGDTQYF. CDR3 DNA sequence: TGTGCCAGCAGCTTAGATCTTCCGGCTGGAGATACGCAGTATTTT.

The J gene is TRBJ2-7, the V gene TRBV6-5; D uncertain. Germline CDR1 is MNHEY and CDR2 is SVGAGI. The V and J ends lost 0 bases and 3 bases respectively, with 9 bases between them. The CDR3 is 14 residues long. The CDR3 DNA reads as TGTGCCAGCAGTTACTCGGGGTTGTACTACGAGCAGTACTTC. This codes for CASSYSGLYYEQYF.

V usage is TRBV13 and J usage is TRBJ1-2; D is undetermined. This CDR3 region has 14 residues. The germline V gene encodes CDR1 PRHDT and CDR2 FYEKMQ (reference sequence). The ends were cut back, 6 bases at V and 4 bases at J, with 15 bases in the middle. CDR3 loop: CASSSYGYLYGYTF. Here the CDR3 DNA reads TGTGCCAGCAGTTCCTATGGGTACCTCTATGGCTACACCTTC.

The chain recombines TRBV5-6 with TRBJ2-1; 10 nucleotides align to TRBD1. From germline, CDR1 is SGHDT and CDR2 YYEEEE. With V trimmed by 4 bases and J by 10 bases, 14 bases remained unmatched. The CDR3 length is 16 residues. CDR3 sequence (DNA): TGTGCCAGCAGCAAGGGACAGGGGACCTGGGAATCCGAGCAGTTCTTC. This encodes CASSKGQGTWESEQFF.

V is TRBV4-1 and J is TRBJ2-7; a possible D gene is TRBD2 (6 bases). Trimming took 5 bases from V and 2 from J, leaving 22 bases between them. The CDR3 is made up of 17 amino acids. The germline CDR1 and CDR2 sequences are MGHRA and YSYEKL. CDR3 bases: TGCGCCAGCAGCGCGGGCCTTAGCCGCGGGACCGCCTACGAGCAGTACTTC. It encodes CASSAGLSRGTAYEQYF.

This clone has only one observation. This CDR3 is CATSDPGRTGNEQFF. The CDR3 DNA sequence: TGTGCCACCAGTGACCCCGGTCGGACGGGGAATGAGCAGTTCTTC. The genes are TRBV24-1 and TRBJ2-1; maybe TRBD2 (5 bases). Germline V gene lookup returns CDR1 KGHDR and CDR2 SFDVKD. Trimming removed 4 bases from V and 7 bases from J, with 16 bases in between. The CDR3 runs to 15 residues.

The chain links TRBV14 to TRBJ1-2, with D perhaps TRBD1 (5 bases). Germline V gene data show CDR1 as SGHDN and CDR2 as FVKESK. Between the trimmed V and J ends, which lost 1 base and 4 bases, there was a span of 7 bases. CDR3 length equals 13 residues. The chain's CDR3 is CASSQAGTYGYTF. The CDR3 DNA sequence: TGTGCCAGCAGCCAAGCAGGGACCTATGGCTACACCTTC.

The chain couples TRBV7-9 to TRBJ1-3; D remains ambiguous. The CDR3 loop spans 14 amino acids. Germline CDR1 is SEHNR and CDR2 is FQNEAQ (reference sequence). V lost 5 bases, J lost 0 bases, and 8 bases lay in between. CDR3: CASSPMVSGNTIYF. In nucleotides, the CDR3 is TGTGCCAGCAGCCCTATGGTCTCTGGAAACACCATATATTTT.

V gene TRBV14 combines with J gene TRBJ2-6; D is undetermined. The CDR3 covers 12 residues. Germline CDR1 is SGHDN and CDR2 is FVKESK. The ends were cut back, 7 bases at V and 4 bases at J, with 5 bases in the middle. The CDR3 DNA follows: TGTGCCAGCACCGCGGGGGCCAACGTCCTGACTTTC. Translating gives CASTAGANVLTF.

The chain links TRBV5-1 to TRBJ1-2; no clear D gene. There are 15 residues in the CDR3. Trimming pared 0 bases from V and 2 bases from J, leaving 11 bases between. Germline V gene lookup returns CDR1 SGHRS and CDR2 YFSETQ. CDR3 loop: CASSLEPNMNYGYTF. The CDR3 DNA reads as TGCGCCAGCAGCTTGGAGCCGAATATGAACTATGGCTACACCTTC.

The J gene is TRBJ2-2, the V gene TRBV6-2 or TRBV6-3; D may be TRBD1 or TRBD2 (5 bases each). Germline CDR1 reads MNHEY; CDR2 reads SVGEGT. This CDR3 contains 13 residues. V was shortened by 2 bases and J by 9 bases, with 10 bases between the two germline ends. The CDR3, as DNA: TGTGCCAGCAGTTACACCGGGGCCCGGGAGCTGTTTTTT. Translating it yields CASSYTGARELFF.

V and J are TRBV2 and TRBJ1-6; 8 nucleotides line up with TRBD1. With 8 bases clipped from V and 7 bases from J, the junction kept 4 bases outside the gene matches. This CDR3 is 13 amino acids long. Germline CDR1 and CDR2: SNHLY and FYNNEI. CDR3 nucleotides: TGTGCCAGCGGTGGGGACAGGAATTCACCCCTCCACTTT. This gives the protein CASGGDRNSPLHF.

This chain connects TRBV27 to TRBJ1-1, with TRBD1 as a possible D gene (6 bases). V was trimmed by 7 bases and J by 6 bases, leaving 15 bases between them. CDR1 is MNHEY and CDR2 is SMNVEV in the germline V gene (reference sequence). The CDR3 loop spans 13 amino acids. The CDR3 loop is CASINTGSSEAFF. CDR3 DNA sequence: TGTGCCAGCATCAATACAGGGAGCTCTGAAGCTTTCTTT.

CDR3 sequence reads: CASRVTSGSYNEQFF. In DNA form, the CDR3 reads TGTGCCAGCAGAGTTACTAGCGGGTCGTACAATGAGCAGTTCTTC. The chain combines TRBV6-5 with TRBJ2-1; 9 bases map to TRBD2. CDR1 MNHEY and CDR2 SVGAGI come from the germline V gene. The CDR3 sequence is 15 residues long. V lost 6 bases, J lost 4 bases, and 7 bases stayed unmatched.

The V and J genes are TRBV7-3 and TRBJ2-6; 8 nucleotides agree with TRBD1. CDR1 and CDR2 from the germline V gene are SGHTA and FQGTGA. The V and J ends lost 5 bases and 2 bases, in that order; junction bases with no gene match: 5. The CDR3 extends over 16 amino acids. CDR3 amino acids: CASSPRTGTGANVLTF. DNA of the CDR3: TGTGCCAGCAGCCCGCGGACAGGGACTGGGGCCAACGTCCTGACTTTC.

The J gene is TRBJ2-1, the V gene TRBV7-8; D call uncertain. CDR3 size: 12 residues. From germline, CDR1 is SGHVS and CDR2 FQNEAQ. V was shortened by 3 bases and J by 5 bases, with 5 bases between the two germline ends. The CDR3 region is CASSFGDNEQFF. CDR3 nucleotide sequence: TGTGCCAGCAGCTTTGGGGACAATGAGCAGTTCTTC.

The chain has TRBV5-1 and TRBJ1-4, with 9 bases aligning to TRBD1. CDR3 length: 14 residues. Trimming took 3 bases from V and 4 from J; bases not matched to a gene: 1. CDR1 and CDR2 (germline): SGHRS, YFSETQ. This CDR3 reads CASSSTGGNEKLFF. CDR3 bases: TGCGCCAGCAGCTCGACAGGGGGTAATGAAAAACTGTTTTTT. Full variable domain (missing parts from reference TRBV5-1 and TRBJ1-4): KAGVTQTPRYLIKTRGQQVTLSCSPISGHRSVSWYQQTPGQGLQFLFEYFSETQRNKGNFPGRFSGRQFSNSRSEMNVSTLELGDSALYLCASSSTGGNEKLFFGSGTQLSVL.

The J gene is TRBJ2-1, the V gene TRBV5-4; D is ambiguous. V lost 3 bases and J 10 bases, leaving 11 bases between the germline ends. This CDR3 region has 12 residues. CDR1 SGHNT and CDR2 YYREEE come from the germline V gene (reference sequence). The CDR3 coding sequence is TGTGCCAGCAGCTCTAAGGTCGGGGAGCAGTTCTTC. As protein: CASSSKVGEQFF. The complete variable domain, with remaining parts taken from reference TRBV5-4 and TRBJ2-1, reads ETGVTQSPTHLIKTRGQQVTLRCSSQSGHNTVSWYQQALGQGPQFIFQYYREEENGRGNFPPRFSGLQFPNYSSELNVNALELDDSALYLCASSSKVGEQFFGPGTRLTVL.

The chain couples TRBV5-1 to TRBJ2-5; 9 bases are shared with TRBD2. Germline CDR1 is SGHRS and CDR2 is YFSETQ. Germline trimming cut 4 bases from V and 5 bases from J; bases unmatched to any gene: 9. The CDR3 length is 15 residues. Here the CDR3 DNA reads TGCGCCAGCAGCCCCGGGACTAGCTCTTCGGAGACCCAGTACTTC. It specifies CASSPGTSSSETQYF.

The chain has TRBV18 and TRBJ1-3; TRBD1 matches at 7 bases. Germline V lookup: CDR1 KGHSH, CDR2 LQKENI. After removal of 1 base from V and 0 bases from J, the junction contained 3 bases not matched to a gene. The CDR3 sequence is 16 residues long. For the CDR3, the DNA is TGTGCCAGCTCACCACGCGGACAGGCCTCTGGAAACACCATATATTTT. Translated: CASSPRGQASGNTIYF.

The chain combines TRBV3-1 (or the pseudogene TRBV3-2) with TRBJ2-1; 10 bases are a match to TRBD2. There are 17 residues in the CDR3. The V and J ends lost 7 bases and 3 bases, in that order; junction bases with no gene match: 12. Germline V gene data show CDR1 as LGHDT and CDR2 as YNNKEL (reference sequence). The CDR3 nucleotides are TGTGCCAGCACGCCAAGAGGAGTAGCGGGAGGCTACAATGAGCAGTTCTTC. Protein: CASTPRGVAGGYNEQFF.

The rearrangement uses TRBV5-6 and TRBJ2-3, with 8 bases fitting TRBD2. CDR3 length: 15 amino acids. V gave up 2 bases and J gave up 4 bases; unmatched junction bases: 6. Per germline, CDR1 SGHDT and CDR2 YYEEEE. The CDR3 region has the DNA TGTGCCAGCAGCTTCGGGACTAGAGCGGCAGATACGCAGTATTTT. Its protein is CASSFGTRAADTQYF. Drawing the rest from reference TRBV5-6 and TRBJ2-3, the complete variable domain is DAGVTQSPTHLIKTRGQQVTLRCSPKSGHDTVSWYQQALGQGPQFIFQYYEEEERQRGNFPDRFSGHQFPNYSSELNVNALLLGDSALYLCASSFGTRAADTQYFGPGTRLTVL.

The chain has TRBV9 and TRBJ2-2, with no clear D. With 5 bases removed from V and 4 bases from J, the gap between germline ends came to 12 bases. The CDR3 extends over 14 amino acids. Germline V lookup: CDR1 SGDLS, CDR2 YYNGEE. The DNA for the CDR3 is TGTGCCAGCAGGGACCCTAGACCCACCGGGGAGCTGTTTTTT. Its protein is CASRDPRPTGELFF.

V and J are TRBV19 and TRBJ1-5, with 7 bases aligning to TRBD1. After removal of 4 bases from V and 4 bases from J, the junction contained 7 bases not matched to a gene. The CDR3 loop spans 15 amino acids. CDR1 LNHDA and CDR2 SQIVND come from the germline V gene (reference sequence). CDR3 sequence reads: CASSTSDRNNQPQHF. As DNA, the CDR3 is TGTGCCAGTAGTACTTCGGACAGGAATAATCAGCCCCAGCATTTT.

The chain carries TRBV11-2 and TRBJ2-5; D remains ambiguous. V was clipped by 4 bases and J by 0 bases, with 15 bases between them. The CDR3 runs to 16 residues. Germline-derived CDR1 and CDR2 are SGHAT and FQNNGV. Here the CDR3 reads CASSSRLSSYQETQYF. The CDR3 DNA reads TGTGCCAGCAGCTCCCGACTTTCATCGTACCAAGAGACCCAGTACTTC.